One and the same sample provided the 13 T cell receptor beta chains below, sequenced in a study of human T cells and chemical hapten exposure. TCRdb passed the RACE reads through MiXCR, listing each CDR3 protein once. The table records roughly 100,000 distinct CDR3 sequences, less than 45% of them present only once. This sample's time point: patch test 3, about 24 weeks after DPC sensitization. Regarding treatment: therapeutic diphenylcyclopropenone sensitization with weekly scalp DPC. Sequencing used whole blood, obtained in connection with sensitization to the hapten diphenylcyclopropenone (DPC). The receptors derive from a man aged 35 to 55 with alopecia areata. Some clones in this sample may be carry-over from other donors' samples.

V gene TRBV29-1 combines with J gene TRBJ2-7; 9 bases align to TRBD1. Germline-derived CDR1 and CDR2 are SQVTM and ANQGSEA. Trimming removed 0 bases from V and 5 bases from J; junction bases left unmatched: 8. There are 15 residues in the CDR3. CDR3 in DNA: TGCAGCGTTGAAGATCCTCGGGGGACAGGGCACGAGCAGTACGTC. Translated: CSVEDPRGTGHEQYV.

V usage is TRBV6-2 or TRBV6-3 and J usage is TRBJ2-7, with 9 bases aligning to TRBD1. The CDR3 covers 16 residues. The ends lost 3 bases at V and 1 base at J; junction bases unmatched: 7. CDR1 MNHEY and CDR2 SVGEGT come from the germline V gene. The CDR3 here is CASSYSGTGRSYEQYV. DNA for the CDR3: TGTGCCAGCAGTTATTCCGGGACAGGGAGGTCCTACGAGCAGTACGTC.

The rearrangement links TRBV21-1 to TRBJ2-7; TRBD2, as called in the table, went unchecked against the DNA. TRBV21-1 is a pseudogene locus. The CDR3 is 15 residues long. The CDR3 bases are TGTGCCAGCACCACGTTGACAGGCCCTCCGGGGGAGCAGTACGTC. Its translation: CASTTLTGPPGEQYV.

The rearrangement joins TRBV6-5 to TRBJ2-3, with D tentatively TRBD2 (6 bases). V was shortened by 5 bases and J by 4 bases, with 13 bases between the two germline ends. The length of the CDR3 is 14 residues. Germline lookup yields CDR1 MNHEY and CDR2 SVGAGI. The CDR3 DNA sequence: TGTGCCAGCAGTACGGACTATGGGGCAGATACGCAGTATTTT. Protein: CASSTDYGADTQYF.

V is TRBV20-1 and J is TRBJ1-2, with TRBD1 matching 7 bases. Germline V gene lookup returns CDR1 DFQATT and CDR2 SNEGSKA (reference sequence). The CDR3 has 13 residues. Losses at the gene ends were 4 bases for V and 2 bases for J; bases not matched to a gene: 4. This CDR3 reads CSAIQGVNYGYTF. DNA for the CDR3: TGCAGTGCTATCCAGGGGGTGAACTATGGCTACACCTTC.

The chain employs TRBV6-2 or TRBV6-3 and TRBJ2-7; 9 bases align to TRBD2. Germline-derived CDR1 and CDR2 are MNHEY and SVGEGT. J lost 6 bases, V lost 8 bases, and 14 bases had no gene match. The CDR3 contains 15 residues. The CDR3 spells CASARRAGGPGEQYV. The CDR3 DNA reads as TGTGCCAGCGCCCGCCGGGCGGGAGGGCCGGGCGAGCAGTACGTC.

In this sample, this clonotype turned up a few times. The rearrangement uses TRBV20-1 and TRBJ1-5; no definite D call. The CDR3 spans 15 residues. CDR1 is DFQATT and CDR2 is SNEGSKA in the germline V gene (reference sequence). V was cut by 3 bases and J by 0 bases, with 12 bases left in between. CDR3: CSASTSLPSNQPQHF. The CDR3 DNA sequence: TGCAGTGCTAGTACCAGCTTACCTAGCAATCAGCCCCAGCATTTT.

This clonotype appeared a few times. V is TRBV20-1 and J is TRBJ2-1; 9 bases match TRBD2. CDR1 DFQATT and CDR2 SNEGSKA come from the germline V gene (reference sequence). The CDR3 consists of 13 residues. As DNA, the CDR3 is TGCTGCCCAGCGGGAGGTCCCCCCAATGAGCAGTTCTTC. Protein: CCPAGGPPNEQFF.

The CDR3 DNA follows: TGTGCCAGCAGTTCTGCAGATACGCAGTATTTT. It is translated as CASSSADTQYF. The rearrangement uses TRBV6-2 or TRBV6-3 and TRBJ2-3; D remains ambiguous. CDR1 and CDR2 from the germline V gene are MNHEY and SVGEGT. Trimming left V 4 bases short and J 4 bases short, with 3 bases between. The CDR3 contains 11 residues.

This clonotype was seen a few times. CDR3 coding DNA: TGTGCCAGCAGCCCGAGGACGGCTAACACCGGGGAGCTGTTTTTT. Protein: CASSPRTANTGELFF. J is TRBJ2-2 and V is TRBV7-9; D unresolved. With 5 bases removed from V and 2 bases from J, the gap between germline ends came to 12 bases. This CDR3 is built from 15 residues. Germline V CDR1 and CDR2: SEHNR, FQNEAQ (reference sequence).

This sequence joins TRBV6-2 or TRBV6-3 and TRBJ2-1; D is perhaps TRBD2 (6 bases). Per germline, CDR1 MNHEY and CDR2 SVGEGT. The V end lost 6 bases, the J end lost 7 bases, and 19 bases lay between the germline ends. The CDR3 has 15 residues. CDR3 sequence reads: CASSPLAVLLNEQFF. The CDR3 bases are TGTGCCAGCAGCCCCTTAGCGGTGCTCCTAAATGAGCAGTTCTTC.

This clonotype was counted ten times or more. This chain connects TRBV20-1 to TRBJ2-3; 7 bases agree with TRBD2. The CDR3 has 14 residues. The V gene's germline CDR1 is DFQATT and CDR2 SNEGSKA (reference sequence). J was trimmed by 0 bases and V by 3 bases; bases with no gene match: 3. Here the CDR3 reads CSARLGGSTDTQYF. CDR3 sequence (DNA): TGCAGTGCTAGGCTGGGGGGGAGCACAGATACGCAGTATTTT.

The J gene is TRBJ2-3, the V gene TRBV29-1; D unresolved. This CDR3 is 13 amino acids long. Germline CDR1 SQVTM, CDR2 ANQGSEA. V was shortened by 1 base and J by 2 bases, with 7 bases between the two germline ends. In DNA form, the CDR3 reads TGCAGCGTTGAAGCGACGATCACAGATACGCAGTATTTT. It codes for CSVEATITDTQYF.